This T cell receptor (beta chain) derives from a study of shared clonotypes between healthy human individuals. Study background: CD8 memory received one plate per donor, CD8 naive two, CD4 memory three and CD4 naive three.

TCRdb keeps only in-frame clones here, not all; method: immunoSEQ multiplex PCR. The table lists over a million clones, around three quarters of them singletons. Trimming cost V 5 bases and J 6 bases, with 14 bases left between them. Per the germline V gene, CDR1 is SGHNT and CDR2 is YENEEA. This CDR3 has 13 amino acids. Overall study results and limits: The represented genetic and exposure-history diversity was limited by the small number of donors. Shared clonotypes: about 4.6% naive CD4, 3% to 3.5% naive CD8, 2.3% memory CD4, approximately 0.37% memory CD8. Memory subsets generally showed lower estimated richness than naive subsets.

In regard to this clone: As yet, its antigen is unknown.

This clonotype was sampled from a man aged 18 to 29 in good health. Some clones in this sample may be carry-over from other donors' samples. Sequenced material: memory CD4+ T cells from PBMCs. Subset meaning: CD45RA-negative fraction. This chain uses TRBV11-3 with TRBJ2-7; no clear D. The CDR3 protein is CASSETPRSEQYF. CDR3 sequence (DNA): TGTGCCAGCAGCGAGACCCCACGCAGCGAGCAGTACTTC.